This is a list of T cell receptor beta chains from one sample in a study of T-cell reconstitution after alpha-beta-depleted transplantation in children. TCRdb recomputed calls from the PCR reads with MiXCR, one row per CDR3 protein. The data hold roughly 420,000 distinct CDR3 sequences, with around 15% observed a single time. The source material was PBMCs, mostly from graft donor cells, sampled 360 days after TCRalphabeta/CD19-depleted stem cell transplant. Receptor source: a boy under three years old who had a stem cell transplant for Wiskott-Aldrich syndrome, so the T cells may come from the graft donor. CDR3s leave out the opening cysteine and the closing phenylalanine or tryptophan.

>TRBJ2-5|11|TRBV20-1
SARDDAKETQY
>TRBJ2-1|14|TRBV28
ASSLWGLKSYNEQF
>TRBJ2-1|12|TRBV15
ATSLAGSYNEQF
>TRBJ2-1|14|TRBV6-4
ASSDYPGSSYNEQF
>TRBJ1-1|10|TRBV29-1
SVEDPGVKAF
>TRBJ2-2|11|TRBV6-6
ATRDSNTGELF
>TRBJ2-1|10|TRBV25-1
ASRTGGREQF
>TRBJ2-7|13|TRBV20-1
SARDATVGSYEQY
>TRBJ2-7|15|TRBV5-1
ASSLAGGGQSTYEQY
>TRBJ2-1|13|TRBV12-3/TRBV12-4
ASSARTSGANEQF
>TRBJ2-7|12|TRBV25-1
ASRQGSFSAEQY
>TRBJ2-2|12|TRBV6-1
ASSRAGGPGELF
>TRBJ2-7|17|TRBV11-2
ASSIKTPSGQGVPYEQY
>TRBJ2-7|13|TRBV19
ASSSRQGVSYEQY
>TRBJ2-7|14|TRBV2
ASSPNRAPSSYEQY
>TRBJ2-7|13|TRBV3-1
ASSQGPGQVYEQY
>TRBJ2-2|13|TRBV5-1
ASSLGRGLAGELF
>TRBJ2-1|11|TRBV25-1
ASSEFRFEGQF
>TRBJ2-7|13|TRBV6-2/TRBV6-3
ASSHGDSHPREQY
>TRBJ2-7|13|TRBV7-6
ASSLAWDRGYEQY
>TRBJ1-4|13|TRBV2
ASSRRAGDQEKLF
>TRBJ2-1|15|TRBV24-1
ATSDHPGTSEYNEQF
>TRBJ1-2|13|TRBV4-1
ASSQGAVLGYGYT
>TRBJ2-7|11|TRBV12-3/TRBV12-4
ASSFSGNYEQY
>TRBJ2-5|14|TRBV5-1
ASSSPGSAAQETQY
>TRBJ2-5|11|TRBV28
ASSSNGPRPQG
>TRBJ2-3|17|TRBV12-5
ASGLVLPLAGGSTDTQY
>TRBJ2-3|14|TRBV10-3
AISAWTGGAADTQY
>TRBJ2-7|16|TRBV12-3/TRBV12-4
ASTFYLPTWGAEQEQY
>TRBJ2-4|13|TRBV28
ASSLLGGAKNIQY
>TRBJ2-1|13|TRBV5-5
ASSYTSKVYNEQF
>TRBJ2-7|15|TRBV15
ATSRGFETHPAYEQY
>TRBJ2-3|14|TRBV30
AWRTFTSGTTDTQY
>TRBJ1-2|15|TRBV2
ASSDPAGRSFHYGYT
>TRBJ2-2|13|TRBV7-9
ASSLQGSHTGELF
>TRBJ1-4|13|TRBV5-6
ASSLDRGGNEKLF
>TRBJ2-3|13|TRBV5-1
ASSLARGRTDTQY
>TRBJ2-3|13|TRBV28
ASSLGVTSTDTQY
>TRBJ2-7|13|TRBV11-2
ASSLGLGQVYEQY
>TRBJ2-7|12|TRBV5-1
ASSLGRHSYEQY
>TRBJ2-2|16|TRBV3-1
ASSQKSAGTAYTGELF
>TRBJ2-1|15|TRBV5-1
ASSLASTSGGRYEQF
>TRBJ2-5|14|TRBV6-5
ASSYSEVALKETQY
>TRBJ2-5|10|TRBV20-1
SAETLQETQY
>TRBJ2-1|12|TRBV24-1
ATSNRFATSGQF
>TRBJ1-1|13|TRBV7-8
ASSLARWRNTEAF
>TRBJ2-4|13|TRBV7-8
ASSSTRTGKNIQY
>TRBJ2-5|13|TRBV20-1
SARVGGTAQETQY
>TRBJ2-7|11|TRBV7-9
ASSGVTVYEQY
>TRBJ2-2|12|TRBV14
ASSQNGWIGELF
>TRBJ2-5|16|TRBV27
ASSLSQKLGLYQETQY
>TRBJ2-2|14|TRBV24-1
ATSDRARPNTGKLF
>TRBJ1-2|11|TRBV29-1
SVVVGLNYGYT
>TRBJ2-7|13|TRBV20-1
SASLTGHSSYEQY
>TRBJ2-1|14|TRBV13
ASSLGPPTLYNEQF